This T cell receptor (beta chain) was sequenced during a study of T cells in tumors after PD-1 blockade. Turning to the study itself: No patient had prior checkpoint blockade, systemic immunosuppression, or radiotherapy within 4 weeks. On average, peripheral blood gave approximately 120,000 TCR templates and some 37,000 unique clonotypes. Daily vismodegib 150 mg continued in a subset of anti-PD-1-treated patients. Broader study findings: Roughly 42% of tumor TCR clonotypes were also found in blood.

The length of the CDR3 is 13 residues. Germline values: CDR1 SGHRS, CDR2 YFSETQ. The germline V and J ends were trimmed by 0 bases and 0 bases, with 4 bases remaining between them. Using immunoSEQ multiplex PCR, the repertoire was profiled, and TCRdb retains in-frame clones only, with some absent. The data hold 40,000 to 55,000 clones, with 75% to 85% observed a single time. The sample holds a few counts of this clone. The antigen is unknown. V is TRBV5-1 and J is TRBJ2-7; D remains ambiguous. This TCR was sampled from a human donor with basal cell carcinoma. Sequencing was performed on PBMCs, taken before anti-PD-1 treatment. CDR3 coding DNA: TGCGCCAGCAGCTTGGGCAGCTCCTACGAGCAGTACTTC. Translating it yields CASSLGSSYEQYF.